This entry features one T cell receptor (beta chain) sequence. This entry belongs to a study of blood T cell repertoires in COVID-19. From germline, CDR1 is SGHTA and CDR2 FQGNSA. The ends lost 5 bases at V and 5 bases at J; junction bases unmatched: 10. This CDR3 comprises 15 residues. The method was immunoSEQ multiplex PCR; TCRdb's version includes in-frame clones alone and lacks a portion of them. The data hold approximately 150,000 clones, with 85% to 90% observed a single time. The sequencing sample was made of peripheral blood. The TCR originated in a man aged 50-60 years who had recovered from COVID-19. The chain links TRBV7-2 to TRBJ2-3, with 7 bases that match TRBD2. The CDR3 DNA sequence: TGTGCCAGCAGCCCTTCCGGGGGGTTTCAAGATACGCAGTATTTT. Its protein product is CASSPSGGFQDTQYF.